The T cell receptor beta chain under discussion was sequenced for a study of early T cells in non-severe SARS-CoV-2 infection. Overall study context: Bulk RNA from unsorted whole blood was sequenced; chains were unpaired.

As concerns this clonotype: Its antigen is unknown.

Regarding the study as a whole: Matching results from VDJdb favored anti-spike CD8 responses, leaving private and CD4 specificities undetected.

Individual cDNA molecules were tagged with unique molecular identifiers. MiXCR, run by TCRdb on the 5' RACE reads, gives a single entry per CDR3 protein. Of 34,000 or so distinct CDR3 sequences in the sample, over 9% were seen once. The clonotype comes from an adult who was a healthcare worker with PCR-confirmed SARS-CoV-2 infection or an uninfected control (not recorded which). Sequencing was done on a sample of whole blood.

The CDR3 DNA reads as TGCGCCAGCCTCAAGGGGGAATCGGGTAATGAGCAGTTCTTC. This translates into CASLKGESGNEQFF. V is TRBV5-1 and J is TRBJ2-1, with a weak D call TRBD1 (6 bases). The CDR3 sequence is 14 residues long. With 7 bases removed from V and 7 bases from J, the gap between germline ends came to 18 bases. Germline CDR1 is SGHRS and CDR2 is YFSETQ.